Each of the 27 T cell receptor beta chains below was sequenced from the same sample in a study of blood T cell repertoires in COVID-19. The protocol was immunoSEQ multiplex PCR, while the TCRdb copy is restricted to in-frame clones and leaves out a portion. This table holds some 270,000 clones, 85% found once. Sequencing was performed on PBMCs or T cells enriched from blood (not recorded which). The receptors were gathered from a woman aged 45 to 65 who had been exposed to COVID-19.

V usage is TRBV28 and J usage is TRBJ1-2; perhaps TRBD1 as D (6 bases). V lost 6 bases and J 4 bases, leaving 18 bases between the germline ends. CDR1 is MDHEN and CDR2 is SYDVKM in the germline V gene. The CDR3 is 15 residues long. CDR3 sequence reads: CASSLSDRWPYGYTF. CDR3 DNA sequence: TGTGCCAGCAGCCTATCCGACAGGTGGCCCTATGGCTACACCTTC.

This clone was detected a few times. This chain uses TRBV15 with TRBJ2-2, with TRBD1 identical over 10 bases. J gave up 5 bases and V 2 bases, and 5 bases lay outside the gene matches. Germline CDR1 reads LNHNV; CDR2 reads YYDKDF (reference sequence). This CDR3 is built from 16 residues. For the CDR3, the DNA is TGTGCCACCAGCAGACACGGGACAGGGGTAACCGGGGAGCTGTTTTTT. This sequence encodes CATSRHGTGVTGELFF.

V gene TRBV12-5 combines with J gene TRBJ2-5; 7 bases are a match to TRBD2. The J segment lost 4 bases and the V segment lost 6 bases, leaving 11 bases of the junction unmatched. The CDR3 runs 15 residues. CDR1 is LGHNT, CDR2 FRNRAP, per germline. The CDR3 nucleotides are TGTGCTAGTGGACCTGGACTAGTTTCACGAGAGACCCAGTACTTC. It translates to CASGPGLVSRETQYF.

The chain employs TRBV27 and TRBJ1-1; perhaps TRBD1 as D (5 bases). From germline, CDR1 is MNHEY and CDR2 SMNVEV (reference sequence). This CDR3 spans 14 amino acids. Trimming removed 5 bases from V and 5 bases from J, with 15 bases in between. CDR3 residues: CASSLLFGGTEAFF. The CDR3 region has the DNA TGTGCCAGCAGTCTCCTATTCGGGGGGACTGAAGCTTTCTTT.

The chain joins TRBV4-2 to TRBJ2-2; D is undetermined. Germline assignment: CDR1 LGHNA and CDR2 YNFKEQ. CDR3 length: 17 residues. V gave up 0 bases and J gave up 7 bases, with 18 bases separating them. CDR3 sequence reads: CASSQDRRSESRGELFF. In nucleotides, the CDR3 is TGTGCCAGCAGCCAAGATAGGCGGTCTGAGTCCCGCGGGGAGCTGTTTTTT.

V and J are TRBV6-5 and TRBJ1-1; D ambiguous. The germline V and J ends were trimmed by 1 base and 7 bases, with 10 bases remaining between them. The CDR3 has 13 residues. Germline V gene lookup returns CDR1 MNHEY and CDR2 SVGAGI. As DNA, the CDR3 is TGTGCCAGCAGTTACTATCCGGGATTTGAAGCTTTCTTT. Its translation: CASSYYPGFEAFF.

V and J are TRBV2 and TRBJ1-6, with D possibly being TRBD1 (5 bases). Trimming stripped 10 bases from V and 8 bases from J, with 18 bases between. The CDR3 has 14 residues. The germline CDR1 and CDR2 sequences are SNHLY and FYNNEI. The CDR3 DNA is TGTGCCACCCATCGGGGGGGAGGCGATTCACCCCTCCACTTT. Protein product: CATHRGGGDSPLHF. Full variable domain (remainder filled in from reference TRBV2 and TRBJ1-6): EPEVTQTPSHQVTQMGQEVILRCVPISNHLYFYWYRQILGQKVEFLVSFYNNEISEKSEIFDDQFSVERPDGSNFTLKIRSTKLEDSAMYFCATHRGGGDSPLHFGNGTRLTVT.

This clone was recorded a few times. This chain uses TRBV27 with TRBJ2-2; 7 nucleotides match TRBD1. Germline loops: CDR1 MNHEY, CDR2 SMNVEV (reference sequence). The length of the CDR3 is 14 residues. V was clipped by 6 bases and J by 5 bases; unmatched bases: 6. The CDR3 here is CASRLGQPTGELFF. In nucleotides, the CDR3 is TGTGCCAGCAGACTGGGACAGCCTACCGGGGAGCTGTTTTTT.

V usage is TRBV25-1 and J usage is TRBJ1-6; D ambiguous. The germline V and J ends were trimmed by 4 bases and 0 bases, with 13 bases remaining between them. Germline V gene data show CDR1 as MGHDK and CDR2 as SYGVNS. This CDR3 contains 17 residues. For the CDR3, the DNA is TGTGCCAGCAGTGGCCCTTTAGGGAGCTCCTATAATTCACCCCTCCACTTT. Protein: CASSGPLGSSYNSPLHF. Variable domain in full (rest from reference TRBV25-1 and TRBJ1-6): EADIYQTPRYLVIGTGKKITLECSQTMGHDKMYWYQQDPGMELHLIHYSYGVNSTEKGDLSSESTVSRIRTEHFPLTLESARPSHTSQYLCASSGPLGSSYNSPLHFGNGTRLTVT.

This CDR3 reads CASSQIPGQGTGELFF. The DNA of the CDR3 is TGTGCCAGCAGCCAAATACCAGGACAGGGAACCGGGGAGCTGTTTTTT. The rearrangement joins TRBV14 to TRBJ2-2; the match to TRBD1 covers 8 bases. CDR1 and CDR2 (germline): SGHDN, FVKESK. This CDR3 has 16 residues. V gave up 2 bases and J gave up 5 bases; unmatched junction bases: 7. Looking up the rest from reference TRBV14 and TRBJ2-2 gives the full variable domain: EAGVTQFPSHSVIEKGQTVTLRCDPISGHDNLYWYRRVMGKEIKFLLHFVKESKQDESGMPNNRFLAERTGGTYSTLKVQPAELEDSGVYFCASSQIPGQGTGELFFGEGSRLTVL.

The rearrangement joins TRBV12-5 to TRBJ2-7; 9 nucleotides align to TRBD1. This CDR3 spans 19 amino acids. Germline CDR1 LGHNT, CDR2 FRNRAP. The V segment lost 5 bases and the J segment 4 bases; nucleotides outside the gene matches: 21. This chain's CDR3 is CASGVAWGAGGQGTYEQYF. Here the CDR3 DNA reads TGTGCTAGTGGTGTTGCATGGGGGGCGGGCGGACAGGGGACTTACGAGCAGTACTTC. The variable domain in full, completed from reference TRBV12-5 and TRBJ2-7, reads DARVTQTPRHKVTEMGQEVTMRCQPILGHNTVFWYRQTMMQGLELLAYFRNRAPLDDSGMPKDRFSAEMPDATLATLKIQPSEPRDSAVYFCASGVAWGAGGQGTYEQYFGPGTRLTVT.

The V call is TRBV7-3, the J call TRBJ1-1, with TRBD1 matching 9 bases. Per the germline V gene, CDR1 is SGHTA and CDR2 is FQGTGA. This CDR3 has 14 amino acids. V was pared by 3 bases and J by 1 base, with 0 bases of the junction left unmatched. CDR3 protein: CASSLGQGNTEAFF. The DNA of the CDR3 is TGTGCCAGCAGCTTGGGACAGGGGAACACTGAAGCTTTCTTT.

The J gene is TRBJ2-7, the V gene TRBV18; tentative D call: TRBD1 (6 bases). In germline, CDR1 is KGHSH, CDR2 LQKENI. Trimming removed 6 bases from V and 7 bases from J, with 31 bases in between. This CDR3 region has 18 residues. CDR3 nucleotides: TGTGCCAGCTCCCACTATCGGGACACCCCTATGGGCCCCGAAGAGCAGTACTTC. This gives the protein CASSHYRDTPMGPEEQYF.

The genes are TRBV5-1 and TRBJ1-1; D unclear. The CDR3 has 12 amino acids. The V gene lost 2 bases and the J gene lost 10 bases, with 12 bases spanning the gap. Germline CDR1 is SGHRS and CDR2 is YFSETQ. The chain's CDR3 is CASSLDEGAAFF. The DNA for the CDR3 is TGCGCCAGCAGCTTAGATGAAGGAGCAGCTTTCTTT.

The rearrangement uses TRBV5-4 and TRBJ2-1; a possible D gene is TRBD2 (5 bases). The V and J ends lost 3 bases and 10 bases respectively, with 20 bases between them. There are 15 residues in the CDR3. From germline, CDR1 is SGHNT and CDR2 YYREEE (reference sequence). The CDR3 DNA reads as TGTGCCAGCAGCTCCGGGATAGTAGGATATGGAGAGCAGTTCTTC. Translation gives CASSSGIVGYGEQFF.

J is TRBJ2-6 and V is TRBV29-1; 7 bases are shared with TRBD1. This CDR3 has 15 amino acids. J gave up 2 bases and V 6 bases, and 7 bases lay outside the gene matches. Germline lookup yields CDR1 SQVTM and CDR2 ANQGSEA. The CDR3 sequence is CSVGTALPGANVLTF. CDR3 sequence (DNA): TGCAGCGTGGGGACAGCCCTTCCTGGGGCCAACGTCCTGACTTTC.

The V gene is TRBV5-1, the J gene TRBJ2-5; maybe TRBD2 (6 bases). V lost 4 bases to trimming and J lost 4 bases, with 11 bases between them. The CDR3 runs 13 residues. CDR1 SGHRS and CDR2 YFSETQ come from the germline V gene. As DNA, the CDR3 is TGCGCCAGCAGCCGACTTAGCGGAGAGACCCAGTACTTC. Amino acids: CASSRLSGETQYF.

The CDR3 region is CASSEFNGAYEQYF. The CDR3, as DNA: TGTGCCAGCAGTGAATTCAACGGTGCCTACGAGCAGTACTTC. The chain combines TRBV25-1 with TRBJ2-7; D is ambiguous. Trimming removed 1 base at V and 2 bases at J, with 9 bases between. The CDR3 is 14 amino acids. From germline, CDR1 is MGHDK and CDR2 SYGVNS.

The chain carries TRBV10-2 and TRBJ1-1, with TRBD1 as a possible D gene (5 bases). Trimming left V 2 bases short and J 5 bases short, with 15 bases between. The V gene's germline CDR1 is WSHSY and CDR2 SAAADI. This CDR3 is 15 amino acids long. In DNA, the CDR3 is TGCGCCAGCAGTGAGCGTGGGGCAAGAGAAACTGAAGCTTTCTTT. It specifies CASSERGARETEAFF.

The chain has TRBV6-5 and TRBJ2-6; TRBD1 is a possible D gene (5 bases). CDR1 and CDR2 (germline): MNHEY, SVGAGI. Trimming pared 4 bases from V and 0 bases from J, leaving 10 bases between. CDR3 length: 16 amino acids. The CDR3 sequence is CASSLRQPSGANVLTF. As DNA, the CDR3 is TGTGCCAGCAGTTTGCGACAGCCCTCTGGGGCCAACGTCCTGACTTTC.

The chain employs TRBV11-2 and TRBJ1-3; tentatively, D is TRBD1 (5 bases). The germline gives CDR1 SGHAT, CDR2 FQNNGV. The CDR3 covers 15 residues. Deletions cut 5 bases from V and 0 bases from J, with 11 bases between. The chain's CDR3 is CASSRGGFSGNTIYF. DNA for the CDR3: TGTGCCAGCAGCCGGGGGGGTTTCTCTGGAAACACCATATATTTT.

The V call is TRBV12-3 or TRBV12-4, the J call TRBJ2-7; TRBD2 agrees at 8 bases. Trimming removed 7 bases from V and 6 bases from J; junction bases left unmatched: 8. CDR3 size: 13 residues. CDR3 amino acids: CASNRGGPREQYF. CDR3 bases: TGTGCCAGCAACCGGGGGGGCCCTCGCGAGCAGTACTTC.

The chain joins TRBV6-5 to TRBJ1-2; 9 bases are a match to TRBD1. J lost 5 bases, V lost 7 bases, and 11 bases had no gene match. CDR3 length equals 15 residues. Per germline, CDR1 MNHEY and CDR2 SVGAGI. In DNA form, the CDR3 reads TGTGCCAGCACGAACCACCGGGACAGGGCGTATGGCTACACCTTC. Translated: CASTNHRDRAYGYTF.

This chain links TRBV7-2 with TRBJ2-2; D not certain. Germline V gives CDR1 SGHTA, CDR2 FQGNSA. CDR3 length: 13 amino acids. The germline V and J ends were trimmed by 3 bases and 2 bases, with 4 bases remaining between them. The CDR3 loop is CASSFINTGELFF. The DNA for the CDR3 is TGTGCCAGCAGCTTTATTAACACCGGGGAGCTGTTTTTT.

The rearrangement uses TRBV30 and TRBJ2-7, with a tentative D call TRBD2 (7 bases). Between the trimmed V and J ends, which lost 8 bases and 1 base, there was a span of 15 bases. CDR3 length equals 13 residues. Per the germline V gene, CDR1 is GTSNPN and CDR2 is SVGIG (reference sequence). DNA of the CDR3: TGTGCCGGACAGCGGGACATATCCTACGAGCAGTACTTC. Encoded protein: CAGQRDISYEQYF.

The chain couples TRBV7-2 to TRBJ1-2; 7 bases align to TRBD1. The V segment lost 1 base and the J segment 4 bases; nucleotides outside the gene matches: 3. The germline gives CDR1 SGHTA, CDR2 FQGNSA. The CDR3 is 14 residues long. The CDR3 here is CASSLEQGLYGYTF. The CDR3 DNA follows: TGTGCCAGCAGCTTAGAACAGGGGCTCTATGGCTACACCTTC.

The V gene is TRBV7-8, the J gene TRBJ1-5, with D unresolved. Trimming took off 3 bases at V and 7 bases at J, with 16 bases between the two ends. The CDR3 is made up of 15 amino acids. Per germline, CDR1 SGHVS and CDR2 FQNEAQ. This CDR3 reads CASSFGGGPGQPQHF. The CDR3 bases are TGTGCCAGCAGCTTTGGAGGAGGGCCAGGCCAGCCCCAGCATTTT.